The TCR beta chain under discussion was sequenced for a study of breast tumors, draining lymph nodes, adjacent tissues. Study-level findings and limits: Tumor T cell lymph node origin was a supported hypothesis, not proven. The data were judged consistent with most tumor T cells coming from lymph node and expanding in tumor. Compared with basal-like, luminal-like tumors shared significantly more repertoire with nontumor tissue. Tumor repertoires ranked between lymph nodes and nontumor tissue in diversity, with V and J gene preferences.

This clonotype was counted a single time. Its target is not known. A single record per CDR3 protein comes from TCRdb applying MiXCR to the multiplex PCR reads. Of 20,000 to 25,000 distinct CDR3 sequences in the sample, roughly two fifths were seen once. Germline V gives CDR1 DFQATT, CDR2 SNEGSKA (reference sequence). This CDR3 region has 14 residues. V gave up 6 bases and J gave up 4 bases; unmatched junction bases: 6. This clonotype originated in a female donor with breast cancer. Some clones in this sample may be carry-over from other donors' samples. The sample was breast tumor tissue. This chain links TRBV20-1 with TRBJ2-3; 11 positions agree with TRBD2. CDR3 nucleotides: TGCAGTGCCCTATTAGCGGGAGGGGCAGATACGCAGTATTTT. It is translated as CSALLAGGADTQYF.